A selection of T cell receptor beta chains follows, all from one sample in a study of OX40 agonist ivuxolimab in advanced cancers. Profiling relied on immunoSEQ multiplex PCR, and the TCRdb table lists in-frame clones only, not all of them. The repertoire holds about 46,000 clones, with roughly 84% as singletons. This specimen consisted of CD4+ or CD8+ T cells sorted from blood, obtained in a trial of the OX40 agonist ivuxolimab. Receptors were obtained from an adult with an advanced solid tumor such as melanoma, head and neck, liver or kidney cancer. CDR3s include the opening cysteine and the closing phenylalanine or tryptophan. The D gene is left open where the match is weak. The size entry is marked missing in some rows and otherwise reads once, few, many or a size class.

TRBJ1-2 | TRBV14 | TRBD1 | - | 14 | CASSQVTGVYGYTF | TGTGCCAGCAGCCAAGTCACAGGGGTCTATGGCTACACCTTC
TRBJ2-7 | TRBV11-2 | - | - | 15 | CASQQGGDPYGEQYF | TGTGCCAGCCAACAGGGCGGGGACCCCTATGGCGAGCAGTACTTC
TRBJ1-2 | TRBV6-5 | - | - | 15 | CASSYGQLPNYGYTF | TGTGCCAGCAGTTACGGACAGCTGCCTAACTATGGCTACACCTTC
TRBJ1-2 | TRBV19 | - | - | 14 | CASSIRQDNYGYTF | TGTGCCAGTAGTATAAGACAGGATAACTATGGCTACACCTTC
TRBJ1-2 | TRBV5-6 | - | few | 13 | CASSFGRSSGYTF | TGTGCCAGCAGCTTTGGAAGGTCCTCTGGCTACACCTTC
TRBJ2-5 | TRBV6-4 | - | - | 16 | CASNVWTAGLQETQYF | TGTGCCAGCAACGTATGGACGGCGGGGCTCCAAGAGACCCAGTACTTC
TRBJ2-1 | TRBV7-9 | TRBD2 | - | 18 | CASSLYRGGRPRDNEQFF | TGTGCCAGCAGCTTATACCGGGGGGGTAGGCCCAGGGATAATGAGCAGTTCTTC
TRBJ2-3 | TRBV6-6 | - | - | 15 | CASRPKGMPTDTQYF | TGTGCCAGCAGGCCCAAGGGCATGCCTACAGATACGCAGTATTTT
TRBJ1-2 | TRBV2 | - | few | 13 | CASSAGELSGYTF | TGTGCCAGCAGCGCTGGGGAACTCAGTGGCTACACCTTC
TRBJ2-5 | TRBV5-1 | TRBD2 | - | 17 | CASSLVASGGAGETQYF | TGCGCCAGCAGCTTGGTGGCTAGCGGGGGGGCCGGGGAGACCCAGTACTTC
TRBJ1-2 | TRBV14 | - | - | 15 | CASSQVMPGAGGYTF | TGTGCCAGCAGCCAAGTGATGCCGGGGGCGGGAGGCTACACCTTC
TRBJ2-5 | TRBV2 | - | - | 11 | CASSLGETQYF | TGTGCCAGCAGTCTGGGGGAGACCCAGTACTTC
TRBJ1-5 | TRBV19 | - | - | 14 | CASSLGGSNQPQHF | TGTGCCAGTAGCCTCGGAGGTAGCAATCAGCCCCAGCATTTT
TRBJ2-2 | TRBV5-6 | TRBD1 | - | 16 | CASSTWTGGNTGELFF | TGTGCCAGCAGCACCTGGACAGGGGGGAACACCGGGGAGCTGTTTTTT
TRBJ1-3 | TRBV6-1 | - | - | 13 | CASSYNTWDTIYF | TGTGCCAGCAGTTATAATACGTGGGACACCATATATTTT
TRBJ2-3 | TRBV7-8 | TRBD1 | - | 15 | CASTRDRGQADTQYF | TGTGCCAGCACCCGGGACAGGGGGCAAGCAGATACGCAGTATTTT
TRBJ2-7 | TRBV7-3 | TRBD2 | - | 15 | CASSLTGGAPYEQYF | TGTGCCAGCAGCTTAACGGGAGGGGCGCCCTACGAGCAGTACTTC
TRBJ2-1 | TRBV6-1 | - | - | 18 | CASSEEGPGNPIYNEQFF | TGTGCCAGCAGTGAAGAGGGGCCGGGTAATCCCATCTACAATGAGCAGTTCTTC
TRBJ1-6 | TRBV5-8 | TRBD1 | - | 13 | CASNPDRNSPLHF | TGTGCCAGCAACCCGGACAGGAATTCACCCCTCCACTTT
TRBJ1-1 | TRBV9 | - | - | 14 | CASSVAPGVTEAFF | TGTGCCAGCAGCGTAGCCCCAGGGGTCACTGAAGCTTTCTTT
TRBJ1-4 | TRBV29-1 | - | - | 13 | CSGTLGTNEKLFF | TGCAGCGGGACTTTGGGGACGAATGAAAAACTGTTTTTT
TRBJ1-5 | TRBV28 | - | - | 15 | CASTDRGEGNQPQHF | TGTGCCAGCACCGATCGGGGGGAGGGCAATCAGCCCCAGCATTTT
TRBJ2-1 | TRBV6-1 | - | - | 13 | CASSKYSGNEQFF | TGTGCCAGCAGTAAGTACTCAGGCAATGAGCAGTTCTTC
TRBJ2-5 | TRBV7-9 | - | - | 14 | CASSQTVYQETQYF | TGTGCCAGCAGCCAAACAGTTTACCAAGAGACCCAGTACTTC
TRBJ1-3 | TRBV5-6 | - | - | 19 | CASSLGRRAELRSGNTIYF | TGTGCCAGCAGCTTGGGCCGGAGGGCCGAACTCCGCTCTGGAAACACCATATATTTT
TRBJ2-7 | TRBV6-1 | TRBD1 | few | 13 | CASSHRGNYEQYF | TGTGCCAGCAGCCACAGGGGAAACTACGAGCAGTACTTC